The rows below give T cell receptor beta chains drawn from one sample of a study of blood T cell repertoires in COVID-19. The method was immunoSEQ multiplex PCR; TCRdb's version includes in-frame clones alone and lacks a portion of them. Here the sample spans 90,000 or so clones, around 87% being singletons. Sequencing was done on a sample of peripheral blood. The origin of the receptors is an elderly woman with active or convalescent COVID-19. Both conserved end residues are part of each CDR3. Each record gives: CDR3 protein, CDR3 DNA, D gene, clone size, J gene, V gene. D genes are given only for firm matches. Clone size, where shown, is once, few, many, or a class for clones that have expanded.

CDR3: CASSQDINEQYF; DNA: TGTGCCAGCAGCCAGGACATAAACGAGCAGTACTTC; D: .; size: once; J: TRBJ2-7; V: TRBV3-1/TRBV3-2
CDR3: CASSVEQGVGTEAFF; DNA: TGTGCCAGCAGCGTAGAACAGGGGGTTGGAACTGAAGCTTTCTTT; D: TRBD1; size: .; J: TRBJ1-1; V: TRBV9
CDR3: CASSSRGTSGIKFF; DNA: TGTGCCAGCAGCTCGAGAGGGACTAGCGGGATCAAGTTCTTC; D: TRBD2; size: .; J: TRBJ2-1; V: TRBV5-4
CDR3: CASSGERELSEQFF; DNA: TGCGCCAGCAGCGGGGAGCGGGAGCTCAGTGAGCAGTTCTTC; D: TRBD2; size: .; J: TRBJ2-1; V: TRBV10-1
CDR3: CSVDKTAGYGYTF; DNA: TGCAGCGTTGATAAGACGGCAGGCTATGGCTACACCTTC; D: .; size: .; J: TRBJ1-2; V: TRBV29-1
CDR3: CASSQGHYGYTF; DNA: TGTGCCAGCAGTCAGGGTCACTATGGCTACACCTTC; D: .; size: .; J: TRBJ1-2; V: TRBV6-5
CDR3: CASSPGSSSSIQETQYF; DNA: TGTGCCAGCTCACCCGGGTCGTCGAGCTCCATCCAAGAGACCCAGTACTTC; D: .; size: once; J: TRBJ2-5; V: TRBV18
CDR3: CANNTGGVGYTF; DNA: TGTGCCAACAACACAGGGGGAGTTGGCTACACCTTC; D: TRBD1; size: once; J: TRBJ1-2; V: TRBV28
CDR3: CASSLVGRGFGGEQYF; DNA: TGTGCCAGCAGCTTGGTAGGTCGGGGATTCGGAGGCGAGCAGTACTTC; D: .; size: .; J: TRBJ2-7; V: TRBV5-6
CDR3: CATSRTGRDEAFF; DNA: TGTGCCACCAGTCGGACAGGACGGGATGAAGCTTTCTTT; D: TRBD1; size: once; J: TRBJ1-1; V: TRBV15
CDR3: CASSPDRVGREQYF; DNA: TGTGCCAGCAGCCCTGACAGGGTAGGTCGCGAGCAGTACTTC; D: TRBD1; size: .; J: TRBJ2-7; V: TRBV7-6
CDR3: CASSLVGQGSEQYF; DNA: TGCGCCAGCAGCCTGGTGGGCCAGGGCTCCGAGCAGTACTTC; D: .; size: .; J: TRBJ2-7; V: TRBV5-1
CDR3: CASSLQLAGESGEQFF; DNA: TGCGCCAGCAGCCTTCAACTAGCGGGAGAGTCTGGGGAGCAGTTCTTC; D: TRBD2; size: .; J: TRBJ2-1; V: TRBV4-3
CDR3: CASSIMTDSPPYEQYF; DNA: TGTGCCAGCAGTATAATGACGGACAGTCCTCCCTACGAGCAGTACTTC; D: .; size: .; J: TRBJ2-7; V: TRBV28
CDR3: CAISPGTSGTYEQYF; DNA: TGTGCCATCAGCCCCGGGACTAGCGGCACCTACGAGCAGTACTTC; D: TRBD2; size: .; J: TRBJ2-7; V: TRBV10-3
CDR3: CASQSALAYYGYTF; DNA: TGTGCCAGCCAAAGCGCGCTTGCCTATTATGGCTACACCTTC; D: .; size: .; J: TRBJ1-2; V: TRBV6-5